These 5 T cell receptor beta chains were all obtained from the same sample, sequenced in a study of Ad26.COV2.S vaccination and SARS-CoV-2 variants. TCRdb's table, derived via immunoSEQ multiplex PCR, lists solely in-frame clones and lacks some. This sample has 440,000 or so clones; 80% to 95% occur once, and the top ten carry about 4.4%. Treatment denoted: roughly 20 received Ad26.COV2.S at low or high dose, single or two shots; about 5 received placebo; per-sample allocation not given. The samples were gathered on day 63 after the first injection of vaccine or placebo. Source: peripheral blood, taken in a trial of Ad26.COV2.S vaccine versus placebo. These receptors were obtained from a person aged 18-65 years who received the Ad26.COV2.S COVID-19 vaccine or a placebo.

J is TRBJ1-2 and V is TRBV6-5; D is uncertain. CDR1 and CDR2 (germline): MNHEY, SVGAGI. V dropped 0 bases and J dropped 11 bases, with 16 bases sitting between them. The CDR3 has 14 amino acids. In nucleotides, the CDR3 is TGTGCCAGCAGTTACTCGAAACAGAGGGAGGGTTACACCTTC. Protein: CASSYSKQREGYTF.

The chain carries TRBV6-5 and TRBJ1-3; TRBD1 aligns across 8 bases. This CDR3 has 15 amino acids. Trimming removed 5 bases from V and 3 bases from J; junction bases left unmatched: 6. Germline V CDR1 and CDR2: MNHEY, SVGAGI. The chain's CDR3 is CASSRQGKGGNTIYF. For the CDR3, the DNA is TGTGCCAGCAGTCGACAGGGGAAGGGTGGAAACACCATATATTTT.

This chain uses TRBV14 with TRBJ2-2; D unclear. Germline CDR1 SGHDN, CDR2 FVKESK. The CDR3 is 13 residues long. With 4 bases removed from V and 4 bases from J, the gap between germline ends came to 7 bases. The CDR3 sequence: CASSPGFTGELFF. The CDR3 DNA reads TGTGCCAGCAGCCCCGGATTCACCGGGGAGCTGTTTTTT.

The chain joins TRBV29-1 to TRBJ2-7; the D is unclear. CDR3 length: 14 residues. The ends were cut back, 8 bases at V and 0 bases at J, with 17 bases in the middle. Germline CDR1 SQVTM, CDR2 ANQGSEA. CDR3 coding DNA: TGCAGCTCCAAAGACTCCTCAAGCTCCTACGAGCAGTACTTC. Its protein is CSSKDSSSSYEQYF.

The chain links TRBV6-2 or TRBV6-3 to TRBJ1-5, with D possibly being TRBD1 (6 bases). The CDR3 sequence is 13 residues long. The V end was cut by 2 bases, the J end by 6 bases, with 8 bases between. The V gene's germline CDR1 is MNHEY and CDR2 SVGEGT. CDR3 residues: CASSYRGGQPQHF. The CDR3 DNA follows: TGTGCCAGCAGTTACAGGGGGGGTCAGCCCCAGCATTTT.